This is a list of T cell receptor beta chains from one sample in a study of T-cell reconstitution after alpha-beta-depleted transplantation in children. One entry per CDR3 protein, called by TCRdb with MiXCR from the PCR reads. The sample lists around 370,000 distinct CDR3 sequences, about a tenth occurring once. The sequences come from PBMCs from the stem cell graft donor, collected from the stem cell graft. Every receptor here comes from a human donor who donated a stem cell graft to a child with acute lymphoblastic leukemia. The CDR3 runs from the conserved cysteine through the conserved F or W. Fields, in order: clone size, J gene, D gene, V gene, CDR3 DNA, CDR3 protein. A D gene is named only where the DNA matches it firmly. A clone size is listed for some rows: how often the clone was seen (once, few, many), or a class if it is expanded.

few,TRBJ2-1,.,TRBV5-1,TGCGCCAGCAGCAAAGGTCGGGGGGCTCAGAATGAGCAGTTCTTC,CASSKGRGAQNEQFF
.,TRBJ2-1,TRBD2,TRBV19,TGTGCCAGTTGGGGCGGGAGGTTTGACAATGAGCAGTTCTTC,CASWGGRFDNEQFF
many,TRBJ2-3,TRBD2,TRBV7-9,TGTGCCAGCAGCTTAGTAGCGGGAGGAGTAGATACGCAGTATTTT,CASSLVAGGVDTQYF
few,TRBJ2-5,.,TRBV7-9,TGTGCCAGCAGCTTAGCACGGGCCCAGGGTTCTCAAGAGACCCAGTACTTC,CASSLARAQGSQETQYF
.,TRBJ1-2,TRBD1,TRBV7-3,TGTGCCAGCAGCTTAACCGGAGACAGGGCCGGTGGCTACACCTTC,CASSLTGDRAGGYTF
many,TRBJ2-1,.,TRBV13,TGTGCCAGCAGCTACCAAGCGGGCTCCTACAATGAGCAGTTCTTC,CASSYQAGSYNEQFF
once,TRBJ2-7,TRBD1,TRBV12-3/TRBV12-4,TGTGCCAGCAGTTTAGGGCGCAGGGGGCAAAAGACGACGGACTACGAGCAGTACTTC,CASSLGRRGQKTTDYEQYF
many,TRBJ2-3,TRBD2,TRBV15,TGTGCCACCAGCACGACTGGGTCGGGGGGAGATACGCAGTATTTT,CATSTTGSGGDTQYF
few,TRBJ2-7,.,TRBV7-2,TGTGCCAGCAGCTTAGTTTCGGCAGGGGCGACGGGCGAGCAGTACTTC,CASSLVSAGATGEQYF
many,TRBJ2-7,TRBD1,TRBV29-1,TGCAGCGCCCGGGACAGGGGCCACGAGCAGTACTTC,CSARDRGHEQYF
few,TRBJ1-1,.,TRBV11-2,TGTGCCAGCAACCCCGCCTCCGGGACATTGATTTTCATGAACACTGAAGCTTTCTTT,CASNPASGTLIFMNTEAFF
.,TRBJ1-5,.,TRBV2,TGTGCCAGCGTTAGGGTTAATAGCAATCAGCCCCAGCATTTT,CASVRVNSNQPQHF
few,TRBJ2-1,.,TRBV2,TGTGCCAGCAGTGACTTGCCTTCGTTTTCTGGCCACAATGAGCAGTTCTTC,CASSDLPSFSGHNEQFF
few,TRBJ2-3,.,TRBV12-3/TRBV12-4,TGTGCCAGCATAAAGGGACGGGCCTCAACAGATACGCAGTATTTT,CASIKGRASTDTQYF
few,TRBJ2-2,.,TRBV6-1,TGTGCCAGCAGAAGGGACCAGGGCGCCGGGGAGCTGTTTTTT,CASRRDQGAGELFF
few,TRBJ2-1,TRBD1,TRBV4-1,TGCGCCAGCAGCCAAGACAGGGGGAACTCCTACAATGAGCAGTTCTTC,CASSQDRGNSYNEQFF
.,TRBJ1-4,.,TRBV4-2,TGTGCCAGCAGCCACGCGGCCACAACTAATGAAAAACTGTTTTTT,CASSHAATTNEKLFF
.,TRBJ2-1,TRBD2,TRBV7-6,TGTGCCAGCAGCTCTGGAAGGGGACTAGCGGGCAATGAGCAGTTCTTC,CASSSGRGLAGNEQFF
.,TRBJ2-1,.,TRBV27,TGTGCCAGCAGTCCTTACGGGAGCTCCTACAATGAGCAGTTCTTC,CASSPYGSSYNEQFF
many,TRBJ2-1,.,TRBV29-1,TGCAGCGTTGGAGGGCTGTTCTTC,CSVGGLFF
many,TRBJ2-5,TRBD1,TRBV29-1,TGCAGCGCCTCGGACAGGGGGCAGGAAAAAGAGACCCAGTACTTC,CSASDRGQEKETQYF
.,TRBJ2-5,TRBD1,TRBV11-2,TGTGCCAGCAGCTTAGACGTTTGGGGACAGGAAGAGACCCAGTACTTC,CASSLDVWGQEETQYF
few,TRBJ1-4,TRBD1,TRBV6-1,TGTGCCAGCAGGGCCGGGACAGCTAATGAAAAACTGTTTTTT,CASRAGTANEKLFF
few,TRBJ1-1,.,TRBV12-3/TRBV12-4,TGTGCCAGCAGGAGGGCAGCGGGCACTGAAGCTTTCTTT,CASRRAAGTEAFF
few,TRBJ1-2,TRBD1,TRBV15,TGTGCCACCAGCAGAGCCGGGACAGAGGATGGCTACACCTTC,CATSRAGTEDGYTF
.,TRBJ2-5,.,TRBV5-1,TGCGCCAGCAGCTTGGGCACTCCGAGGACAGAGACCCAGTACTTC,CASSLGTPRTETQYF
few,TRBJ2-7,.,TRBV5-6,TGTGCCAGCAGTTGGTCTCAGGGGACCTACGAGCAGTACTTC,CASSWSQGTYEQYF
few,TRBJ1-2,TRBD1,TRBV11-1,TGTGCCAGCAGCTGGACGCCGGGACAGGGGGCGTCGGCGCTTGATGGCTACACCTTC,CASSWTPGQGASALDGYTF
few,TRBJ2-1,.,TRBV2,TGTGCCAGCAGCCGAGCAGGACCCCCGGGGCAGTTCTTC,CASSRAGPPGQFF
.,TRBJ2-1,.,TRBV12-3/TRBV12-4,TGTGCCAGCACCACGGGGGTCTACAATGAGCAGTTCTTC,CASTTGVYNEQFF
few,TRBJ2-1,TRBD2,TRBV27,TGTGCCAGCAGTTTCCGGACAAGCGGGAGTGAGCAGTTCTTC,CASSFRTSGSEQFF
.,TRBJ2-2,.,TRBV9,TGTGCCAGCAGCCTCCGCGGAGATAGGGACACCGGGGAGCTGTTTTTT,CASSLRGDRDTGELFF
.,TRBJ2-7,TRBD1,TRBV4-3,TGCGCCAGCAGCCAAGAAAGGGTGACAGGGTGGTCCTACGAGCAGTACTTC,CASSQERVTGWSYEQYF
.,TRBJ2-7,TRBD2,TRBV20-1,TGCAGTGCCCCAAGGGCGGGAGACTACGAGCAGTACTTC,CSAPRAGDYEQYF
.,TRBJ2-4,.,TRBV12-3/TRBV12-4,TGTGCCAGCAGGGCCGGACTTCCAGATAACATTCAGTACTTC,CASRAGLPDNIQYF
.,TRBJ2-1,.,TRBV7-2,TGTGCCAGCAGCCCGCACTCGGGGGATGAGCAGTTCTTC,CASSPHSGDEQFF
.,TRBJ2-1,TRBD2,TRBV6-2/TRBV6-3,TGTGCCAGCAGTCGACTAGCGGGCGGCGAGCAGTTCTTC,CASSRLAGGEQFF
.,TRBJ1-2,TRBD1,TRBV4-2,TGTGCCAGCAGCCACGGGATGATGTGGGACAGGGAGTACGGGAGCTACACCTTC,CASSHGMMWDREYGSYTF
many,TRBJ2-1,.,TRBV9,TGTGCCAGCAGCGTAGATGGCCAGACCTACAATGAGCAGTTCTTC,CASSVDGQTYNEQFF
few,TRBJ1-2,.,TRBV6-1,TGTGCCAGCAGTGAAGTGGGCGGGGACGGCTATTATGGCTACACCTTC,CASSEVGGDGYYGYTF
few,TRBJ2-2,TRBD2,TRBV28,TGTGCCAGCAGTCCCACCCCGACTAGCGGGAGATTCATTTACACCGGGGAGCTGTTTTTT,CASSPTPTSGRFIYTGELFF
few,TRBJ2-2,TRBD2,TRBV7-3,TGTGCCAGCAGCTTAACCTCCGGGACTAGCGGGAGGGCCTCCGGGGAGCTGTTTTTT,CASSLTSGTSGRASGELFF
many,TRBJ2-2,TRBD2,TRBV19,TGTGCCAGTAGTTTGACTAGCGGTACCGGGGAGCTGTTTTTT,CASSLTSGTGELFF
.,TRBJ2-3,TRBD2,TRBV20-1,TGCAGTGCTTTCGGGACTAGCGGGAGCGCAGATACGCAGTATTTT,CSAFGTSGSADTQYF
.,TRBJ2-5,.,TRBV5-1,TGCGCCAGCAGCTTGGGAGGCGGAGTGGGGAAAGAGACCCAGTACTTC,CASSLGGGVGKETQYF
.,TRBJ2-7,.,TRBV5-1,TGCGCCAGCAGCTTTAGGCCAAAAGGGGGTGAATCCTACGAGCAGTACTTC,CASSFRPKGGESYEQYF
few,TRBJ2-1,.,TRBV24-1,TGTGCCACCAGCGCCTTTGGGGGAGACAATGAGCAGTTCTTC,CATSAFGGDNEQFF
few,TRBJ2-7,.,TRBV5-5,TGTGCCAGCAGCTTGGCCGACGGGGAGCAGTACTTC,CASSLADGEQYF
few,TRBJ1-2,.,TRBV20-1,TGCAGTGCTATAAGCAGGACTAACTATGGCTACACCTTC,CSAISRTNYGYTF
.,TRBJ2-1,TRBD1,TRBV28,TGTGCCAGCAGTTTAAAATGGACAGGAATATACAATGAGCAGTTCTTC,CASSLKWTGIYNEQFF
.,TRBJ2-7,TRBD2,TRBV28,TGTGCCAGCAGTGCCAGCGGGAGGGACCACTACGAGCAGTACTTC,CASSASGRDHYEQYF